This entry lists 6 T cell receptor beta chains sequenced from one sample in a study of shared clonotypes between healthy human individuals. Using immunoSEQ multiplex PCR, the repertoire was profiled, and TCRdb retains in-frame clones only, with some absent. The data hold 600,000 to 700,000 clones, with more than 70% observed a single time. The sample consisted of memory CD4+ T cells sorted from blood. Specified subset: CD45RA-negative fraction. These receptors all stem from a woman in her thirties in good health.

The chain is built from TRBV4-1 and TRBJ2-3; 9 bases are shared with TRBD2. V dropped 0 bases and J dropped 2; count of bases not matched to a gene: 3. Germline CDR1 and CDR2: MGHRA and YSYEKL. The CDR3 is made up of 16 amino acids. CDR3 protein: CASSQDSGRITDTQYF. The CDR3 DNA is TGCGCCAGCAGCCAAGACAGCGGGAGGATCACAGATACGCAGTATTTT.

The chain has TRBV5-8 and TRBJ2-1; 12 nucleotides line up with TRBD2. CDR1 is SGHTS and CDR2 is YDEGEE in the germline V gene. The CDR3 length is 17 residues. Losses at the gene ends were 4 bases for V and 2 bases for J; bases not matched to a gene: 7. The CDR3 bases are TGTGCCAGCAGCCCCGGGACTAGCGGGTCCCCCTACAATGAGCAGTTCTTC. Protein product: CASSPGTSGSPYNEQFF. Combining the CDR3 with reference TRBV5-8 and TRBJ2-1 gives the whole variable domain EAGVTQSPTHLIKTRGQQATLRCSPISGHTSVYWYQQALGLGLQFLLWYDEGEERNRGNFPPRFSGRQFPNYSSELNVNALELEDSALYLCASSPGTSGSPYNEQFFGPGTRLTVL.

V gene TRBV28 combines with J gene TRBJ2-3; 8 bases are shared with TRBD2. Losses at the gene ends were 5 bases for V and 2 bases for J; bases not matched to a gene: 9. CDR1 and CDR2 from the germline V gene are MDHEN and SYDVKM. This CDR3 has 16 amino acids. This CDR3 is CASSPLAGLPTDTQYF. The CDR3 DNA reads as TGTGCCAGCAGTCCCTTAGCGGGACTTCCCACAGATACGCAGTATTTT.

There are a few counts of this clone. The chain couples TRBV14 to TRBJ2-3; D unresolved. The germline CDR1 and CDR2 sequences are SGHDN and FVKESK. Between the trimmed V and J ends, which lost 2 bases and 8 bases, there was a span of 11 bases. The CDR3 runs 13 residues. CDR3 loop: CASSQSQILTQYF. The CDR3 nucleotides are TGTGCCAGCAGCCAAAGTCAGATCCTTACGCAGTATTTT.

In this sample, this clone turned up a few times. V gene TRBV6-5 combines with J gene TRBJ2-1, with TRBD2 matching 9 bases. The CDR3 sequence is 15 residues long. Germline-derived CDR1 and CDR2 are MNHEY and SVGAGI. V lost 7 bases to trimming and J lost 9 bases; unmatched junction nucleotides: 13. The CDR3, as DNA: TGTGCCAGCAACGCCAAGGCTAGCGGGGCCGTTGAGCAGTTCTTC. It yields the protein CASNAKASGAVEQFF.

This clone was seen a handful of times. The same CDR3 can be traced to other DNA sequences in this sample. CDR3 in amino acids: CSVVGGTEAFF. In DNA form, the CDR3 reads TGCAGCGTTGTGGGCGGCACTGAAGCTTTCTTT. V usage is TRBV29-1 and J usage is TRBJ1-1; D gene uncertain. With 4 bases removed from V and 4 bases from J, the gap between germline ends came to 7 bases. This CDR3 region has 11 residues. The germline CDR1 and CDR2 sequences are SQVTM and ANQGSEA.